These T cell receptor beta chains were read from a single sample in a study of cytotoxic CD8 clonotypes in ibrutinib-treated CLL. Assay: immunoSEQ multiplex PCR; the TCRdb copy retains only in-frame clones and omits some. The table shows 76,000 or so clones, with roughly 83% occurring only once. Specimen: PBMCs, collected after 24 months of ibrutinib treatment. These receptors all come from a human donor with chronic lymphocytic leukemia. The CDR3 runs from the conserved cysteine through the conserved F or W. The D gene is left open where the match is weak. The size entry is marked missing in some rows and otherwise reads once, few, many or a size class.

NA	10	TRBV4-3	TRBJ2-7	NA	TGCGCCAGCGGCTGGGACGAGCAGTACTTC	CASGWDEQYF
NA	14	TRBV6-5	TRBJ2-1	TRBD1	TGTGCCAGCTCCGGACAGGGAGGATACAATGAGCAGTTCTTC	CASSGQGGYNEQFF
few	12	TRBV9	TRBJ1-1	NA	TGTGCCAGCAGCGTAGGGGGAGGTGAAGCTTTCTTT	CASSVGGGEAFF
once	14	TRBV7-9	TRBJ2-3	NA	TGTGCCAGCAGCTTAACTACTAGCACAGATACGCAGTATTTT	CASSLTTSTDTQYF
NA	13	TRBV5-1	TRBJ1-5	NA	TGCGCCAGCAGCTTGACAGGGCTACAGCCCCAGCATTTT	CASSLTGLQPQHF
NA	17	TRBV10-1	TRBJ2-1	TRBD1	TGCGCCAGCACAAAACCACCCGGGACAGGGAAAAACAATGAGCAGTTCTTC	CASTKPPGTGKNNEQFF
NA	13	TRBV2	TRBJ1-5	NA	TGTGCCAGCAGTGTCTGGTTAGATCAGCCCCAGCATTTT	CASSVWLDQPQHF
few	14	TRBV14	TRBJ2-1	NA	TGTGCCAGCAGCCCGGACCAGCTCTACAATGAGCAGTTCTTC	CASSPDQLYNEQFF
NA	13	TRBV7-2	TRBJ1-1	NA	TGTGCCAGCAGCTTGTTGAACGTTGCTGAAGCTTTCTTT	CASSLLNVAEAFF
NA	16	TRBV14	TRBJ2-5	NA	TGTGCCAGCAGCAAAACGGACAGACCGTACCAAGAGACCCAGTACTTC	CASSKTDRPYQETQYF
NA	14	TRBV5-1	TRBJ2-3	NA	TGCGCCAGCAGCATAGATCCTAGCACAGATACGCAGTATTTT	CASSIDPSTDTQYF
once	16	TRBV7-2	TRBJ2-5	TRBD1	TGTGCCAGCAGCTCACGGACAGGGGGCCCAGCGGAGACCCAGTACTTC	CASSSRTGGPAETQYF
NA	14	TRBV4-3	TRBJ2-2	NA	TGCGCCAGCAGCCAAGGCCCGAACACCGGGGAGCTGTTTTTT	CASSQGPNTGELFF
NA	15	TRBV7-2	TRBJ2-1	NA	TGTGCCAGCAGCTCTTCTGGGACGAGCTACAATGAGCAGTTCTTC	CASSSSGTSYNEQFF
NA	14	TRBV5-6	TRBJ2-7	TRBD1	TGTGCCAGCAGGAGGACAGGGGGTACCTACGAGCAGTACTTC	CASRRTGGTYEQYF
NA	14	TRBV6-1	TRBJ1-2	NA	TGTGCCAGCAGTCAAGACACCGCTAACTATGGCTACACCTTC	CASSQDTANYGYTF
NA	15	TRBV19	TRBJ2-1	NA	TGTGCCAGTAGTAGGACTCAAGGAGTGCGGGATGAGCAGTTCTTC	CASSRTQGVRDEQFF
once	14	TRBV28	TRBJ2-7	TRBD2	TGTGCTGCAGCCGGGCGGGAGGGTAGGCACGAGCAGTACTTC	CAAAGREGRHEQYF
NA	13	TRBV19	TRBJ1-2	NA	TGTGCCAGTAGTATGGCCCAACACTATGGCTACACCTTC	CASSMAQHYGYTF
few	15	TRBV11-2	TRBJ1-3	NA	TGTGCCAGCAGCCAACAGGGCTCCTCTGGAAACACCATATATTTT	CASSQQGSSGNTIYF